What follows describes a single T cell receptor (beta chain). The junction departs from the called germline gene at one end, perhaps through a read error. These data come from a study of shared clonotypes between healthy human individuals. The wider study: Three CD4 naive, three CD4 memory, two CD8 naive and one CD8 memory plate were used per donor.

CD45RO negativity and positive selection for CCR7 defined naive CD8 cells, a population that excluded terminally differentiated effector memory CD45RA+ cells. Deep was the level at which the assay was run. Tens of thousands of T cell genomes, or around 0.2 ug DNA, went into the sorted-subset replicate PCRs. Authors' methods: Filtering differed, since immunoSEQ gave only junction sequences and no quality scores. Generated by immunoSEQ multiplex PCR, the TCRdb table keeps only in-frame clones and is missing some. The DNA gave D and trimming, while V, J and clone size come from that table. The sample records around 620,000 clones, roughly 96% being singletons. CDR3 length: 16 amino acids. Germline CDR1 reads SGDLS; CDR2 reads YYNGEE.

The receptor was derived from a woman aged 25 to 39 in good health. This rearrangement joins TRBV9 to TRBJ2-2, with D unresolved. Sequencing used naive CD8+ T cells sorted from blood. The CDR3 DNA reads as TGTGCCAGCAGCACGCCGGAGTATTCGAAAACCGGGGAGCTGTTTTTT. The encoded protein is CASSTPEYSKTGELFF.